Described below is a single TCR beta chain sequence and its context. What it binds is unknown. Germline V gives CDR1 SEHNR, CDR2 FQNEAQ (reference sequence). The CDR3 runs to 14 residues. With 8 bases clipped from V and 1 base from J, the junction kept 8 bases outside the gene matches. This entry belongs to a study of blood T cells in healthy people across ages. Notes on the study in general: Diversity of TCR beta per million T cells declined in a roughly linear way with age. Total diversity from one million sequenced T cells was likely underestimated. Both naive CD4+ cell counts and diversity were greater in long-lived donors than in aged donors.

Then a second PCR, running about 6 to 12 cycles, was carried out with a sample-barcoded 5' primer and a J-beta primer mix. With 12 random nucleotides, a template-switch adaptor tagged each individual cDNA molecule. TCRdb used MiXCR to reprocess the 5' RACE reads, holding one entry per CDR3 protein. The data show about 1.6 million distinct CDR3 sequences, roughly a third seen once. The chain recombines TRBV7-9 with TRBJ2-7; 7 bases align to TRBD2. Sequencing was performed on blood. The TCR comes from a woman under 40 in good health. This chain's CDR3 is CASHPGGTSYEQYF. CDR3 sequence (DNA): TGTGCCAGCCACCCGGGGGGAACATCCTACGAGCAGTACTTC. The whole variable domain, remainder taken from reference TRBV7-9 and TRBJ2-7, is DTGVSQNPRHKITKRGQNVTFRCDPISEHNRLYWYRQTLGQGPEFLTYFQNEAQLEKSRLLSDRFSAERPKGSFSTLEIQRTEQGDSAMYLCASHPGGTSYEQYFGPGTRLTVT.